The 15 T cell receptor beta chains in this list originate from one sample, sequenced in a study of shared clonotypes between healthy human individuals. Libraries were prepared by immunoSEQ multiplex PCR; TCRdb keeps only in-frame clonotypes and omits some of them. The sample shows 850,000 to 1,200,000 clones, roughly 70% of them seen only once. Sequencing used memory CD4+ T cells sorted from blood. Stated subset: CD45RA-negative fraction. These receptors were collected from a man aged 18 to 30 in good health.

The chain employs TRBV6-1 and TRBJ1-2; 8 nucleotides agree with TRBD1. The CDR3 consists of 13 residues. Germline V gene data show CDR1 as MNHNS and CDR2 as SASEGT. V was clipped by 8 bases and J by 7 bases; unmatched bases: 9. The CDR3, as DNA: TGTGCCAGCGGACAGGGACGGATATCTGGCTACACCTTC. Encoded protein: CASGQGRISGYTF.

V gene TRBV29-1 combines with J gene TRBJ2-1; D tentatively fits TRBD1 or TRBD2 (5 bases each). Germline values: CDR1 SQVTM, CDR2 ANQGSEA. The CDR3 has 14 residues. Trimming removed 5 bases at V and 2 bases at J, with 13 bases between. CDR3 amino acids: CSVLRGTTYNEQFF. The CDR3 DNA is TGCAGCGTTCTGCGAGGGACGACCTACAATGAGCAGTTCTTC.

A word on this clone: The same CDR3 can be traced to other DNA sequences in this sample. The rearrangement joins TRBV28 to TRBJ1-2; D might be TRBD1 (5 bases). V lost 3 bases, J lost 2 bases, and 10 bases lay in between. This CDR3 contains 14 residues. CDR1 is MDHEN, CDR2 SYDVKM, per germline. The CDR3 spells CASSLGQGNYGYTF. The CDR3, as DNA: TGTGCCAGCAGTTTGGGGCAGGGCAACTATGGCTACACCTTC.

The chain recombines TRBV10-3 with TRBJ1-5, with a weak D call TRBD1 (5 bases). Germline V lookup: CDR1 ENHRY, CDR2 SYGVKD. The CDR3 totals 14 residues. Trimming stripped 11 bases from V and 2 bases from J, with 16 bases between. For the CDR3, the DNA is TGTGCCCCCCCCCGAGGGGTTGGCAATCAGCCCCAGCATTTT. It encodes CAPPRGVGNQPQHF.

The J gene is TRBJ1-2, the V gene TRBV6-1, with 7 bases fitting TRBD1. The V gene end was trimmed by 2 bases and the J gene end by 4 bases; junction bases not matched to a gene: 1. This CDR3 is built from 13 residues. Germline V gene sequence: CDR1 MNHNS, CDR2 SASEGT. CDR3 sequence reads: CASSEQGGYGYTF. The DNA of the CDR3 is TGTGCCAGCAGTGAACAGGGGGGCTATGGCTACACCTTC.

J is TRBJ1-2 and V is TRBV6-1; TRBD1 aligns across 7 bases. The CDR3 consists of 16 residues. CDR1 and CDR2 (germline): MNHNS, SASEGT. J gave up 7 bases and V 2 bases, and 13 bases lay outside the gene matches. CDR3 sequence (DNA): TGTGCCAGCAGTGAAACCACGGAGGGGGCTTGGGGTGGCTACACCTTC. Protein sequence: CASSETTEGAWGGYTF.

The rearrangement uses TRBV10-3 and TRBJ1-2; 8 bases line up with TRBD1. Losses at the gene ends were 8 bases for V and 7 bases for J; bases not matched to a gene: 9. The CDR3 totals 13 residues. CDR1 is ENHRY, CDR2 SYGVKD, per germline. The CDR3 nucleotides are TGTGCCATCGGGGTGACAGGGGCGGTTGGCTACACCTTC. Encoded protein: CAIGVTGAVGYTF.

Here the CDR3 reads CASSEGSSSTDTQYF. CDR3 nucleotides: TGTGCCAGCAGTGAAGGCAGCTCTAGCACAGATACGCAGTATTTT. The genes are TRBV6-1 and TRBJ2-3; D gene uncertain. Trimming removed 1 base from V and 0 bases from J, with 8 bases in between. The CDR3 extends over 15 amino acids. Germline V CDR1 and CDR2: MNHNS, SASEGT.

The rearrangement links TRBV11-2 to TRBJ2-6; possibly TRBD1 or TRBD2 for D (5 bases each). The CDR3 is 19 residues long. CDR1 is SGHAT and CDR2 is FQNNGV in the germline V gene. Trimming removed 3 bases at V and 2 bases at J, with 20 bases between. The chain's CDR3 is CASSLGLGTPSPGANVLTF. CDR3 bases: TGTGCCAGCAGCTTGGGCCTAGGGACCCCATCCCCTGGGGCCAACGTCCTGACTTTC.

This rearrangement joins TRBV2 to TRBJ2-2; 11 nucleotides agree with TRBD2. CDR1 is SNHLY and CDR2 is FYNNEI in the germline V gene. V gave up 5 bases and J gave up 6 bases; unmatched junction bases: 11. The CDR3 loop spans 17 amino acids. This CDR3 is CASSSNPSGGPAGELFF. CDR3 in DNA: TGTGCCAGCAGTTCCAACCCTAGCGGGGGGCCCGCCGGGGAGCTGTTTTTT.

The chain combines TRBV6-1 with TRBJ2-7; D is ambiguous. Germline CDR1 MNHNS, CDR2 SASEGT. Trimming stripped 1 base from V and 2 bases from J, with 6 bases between. This CDR3 has 13 residues. The CDR3 is CASSEVKPYEQYF. In DNA, the CDR3 is TGTGCCAGCAGTGAAGTCAAACCCTACGAGCAGTACTTC.

The chain has TRBV6-5 and TRBJ1-6; D not resolved. Germline loops: CDR1 MNHEY, CDR2 SVGAGI. The CDR3 consists of 16 residues. V dropped 0 bases and J dropped 7 bases, with 13 bases sitting between them. CDR3 amino acids: CASSYSHPPGNSPLHF. The CDR3 DNA reads as TGTGCCAGCAGTTACTCCCACCCCCCGGGGAATTCACCCCTCCACTTT.

Note on this clone: This sample also contains other DNA sequences that code for the same CDR3. The rearrangement joins TRBV2 to TRBJ2-5; 9 nucleotides align to TRBD1. V trimming: 4 bases; J trimming: 1 base; junction bases outside the gene matches: 1. Looked up from germline, CDR1 is SNHLY and CDR2 is FYNNEI. This CDR3 has 14 amino acids. CDR3 nucleotide sequence: TGTGCCAGCAGTGCGGACAGGGGCCAAGAGACCCAGTACTTC. Translated, it gives CASSADRGQETQYF.

This chain links TRBV6-6 with TRBJ2-1, with D tentatively TRBD1 (5 bases). The ends were cut back, 2 bases at V and 6 bases at J, with 14 bases in the middle. Germline values: CDR1 MNHNY, CDR2 SVGAGI (reference sequence). The CDR3 sequence is 15 residues long. CDR3 nucleotide sequence: TGTGCCAGCAGTTACGGTGGCCCAGGGTCCAATGAGCAGTTCTTC. Translation: CASSYGGPGSNEQFF.

This clone has a single count. The rearrangement joins TRBV30 to TRBJ1-6; 11 nucleotides line up with TRBD1. CDR3 length: 14 amino acids. Germline loops: CDR1 GTSNPN, CDR2 SVGIG (reference sequence). V was clipped by 1 base and J by 10 bases; unmatched bases: 3. CDR3 nucleotides: TGTGCCTGGAGTGAGGACAGGGGGCGGTCACCCCTCCACTTT. It yields the protein CAWSEDRGRSPLHF.